A single sample is the source of the 31 T cell receptor beta chains below, sequenced in a study of CD8 T cells in ankylosing spondylitis. TCRdb itself ran the 5' RACE reads through MiXCR, one entry per CDR3 protein. Altogether over 110,000 distinct CDR3 sequences are present, 7% to 10% being singletons, with the ten largest covering 7.3%. The sequencing input was synovial fluid, either unsorted or a sorted T cell fraction (not recorded which). The receptors originated from a male donor with ankylosing spondylitis.

The J gene is TRBJ1-1, the V gene TRBV7-2, with TRBD1 as a possible D gene (5 bases). The CDR3 sequence is 14 residues long. V dropped 5 bases and J dropped 5 bases, with 15 bases sitting between them. The germline CDR1 and CDR2 sequences are SGHTA and FQGNSA. CDR3 region: CASSRGTPRTEAFF. CDR3 in DNA: TGTGCCAGCAGCCGGGGGACCCCTCGAACTGAAGCTTTCTTT.

This clonotype has a count of ten or more. The chain employs TRBV4-2 and TRBJ2-1; D tentatively fits TRBD1 or TRBD2 (5 bases each). The ends were cut back, 2 bases at V and 1 base at J, with 9 bases in the middle. The CDR3 covers 15 residues. CDR1 is LGHNA, CDR2 YNFKEQ, per germline. The CDR3 DNA sequence: TGTGCCAGCAGCCAACCGGGACGGTCCTACAATGAGCAGTTCTTC. Its protein product is CASSQPGRSYNEQFF.

In regard to this clonotype: A much more abundant neighbour one base away suggests this may be a read error. The gene calls are TRBV28 and TRBJ2-7; tentative D call: TRBD1 (6 bases). This CDR3 has 14 amino acids. Germline V gives CDR1 MDHEN, CDR2 SYDVKM. V lost 6 bases, J lost 7 bases, and 19 bases lay in between. The CDR3: CASRPPGAKKEQYF. CDR3 bases: TGTGCCAGCAGACCCCCAGGGGCCAAGAAGGAGCAGTACTTC.

This clonotype has only a few counts. The chain has TRBV19 and TRBJ1-2; TRBD1 aligns across 7 bases. The CDR3 contains 13 residues. Germline CDR1 LNHDA, CDR2 SQIVND (reference sequence). The J segment lost 6 bases and the V segment lost 4 bases, leaving 5 bases of the junction unmatched. CDR3 residues: CASSSRDRDGYTF. Written as DNA, the CDR3 is TGTGCCAGTAGTAGCCGAGACAGGGATGGCTACACCTTC.

This clonotype was detected only a few times. An end of the junction does not agree with germline; a read error may underlie this. This rearrangement joins TRBV9 to TRBJ2-7; D perhaps matches TRBD1 (7 bases). The CDR3 totals 15 residues. Germline V gene sequence: CDR1 SGDLS, CDR2 YYNGEE. In DNA form, the CDR3 reads TGTGCCAGCACCGTAGGAGGGGACAGCACCTACGAGCAGTACTTC. Its translation: CASTVGGDSTYEQYF.

This clonotype was seen repeatedly, ten times or more. This rearrangement joins TRBV6-2 or TRBV6-3 to TRBJ1-5; TRBD1 might be the D (6 bases). Trimming took 6 bases from V and 3 from J, leaving 24 bases between them. CDR3 length equals 18 residues. The germline CDR1 and CDR2 sequences are MNHEY and SVGEGT. The CDR3: CASSPGPHREGYNQPQHF. In DNA, the CDR3 is TGTGCCAGCAGCCCCGGGCCTCACAGGGAGGGATACAATCAGCCCCAGCATTTT.

In its sample, this clonotype was seen many times. CDR3 sequence (DNA): TGCAGTGCTAGAGAGACGGGGGATTTGACCCAGCATTTT. Translation gives CSARETGDLTQHF. This chain joins TRBV20-1 and TRBJ1-5; a weak D match, TRBD1 (5 bases). This CDR3 comprises 13 residues. V lost 0 bases, J lost 11 bases, and 14 bases lay in between. Germline V gene lookup returns CDR1 DFQATT and CDR2 SNEGSKA (reference sequence).

This clonotype was seen a handful of times. The chain combines TRBV10-3 with TRBJ1-3, with D unclear. Germline V gives CDR1 ENHRY, CDR2 SYGVKD. This CDR3 is 13 amino acids long. Trimming pared 2 bases from V and 2 bases from J, leaving 4 bases between. This CDR3 is CAISEVPGNTIYF. The CDR3 DNA follows: TGTGCCATCAGTGAGGTACCTGGAAACACCATATATTTT.

This clonotype was observed a handful of times. The rearrangement uses TRBV9 and TRBJ1-2; perhaps TRBD1 as D (6 bases). V lost 5 bases and J lost 0, with 14 bases in between. Germline V lookup: CDR1 SGDLS, CDR2 YYNGEE. The CDR3 is made up of 15 amino acids. In nucleotides, the CDR3 is TGTGCCAGCAGGTCGATAGGGGGACCTAACTATGGCTACACCTTC. As protein: CASRSIGGPNYGYTF.

This clonotype appeared a few times. This chain uses TRBV5-5 with TRBJ2-6, with TRBD1 matching 7 bases. The trim removed 1 base at V and 0 bases at J, leaving 4 bases unmatched. The CDR3 loop spans 17 amino acids. Germline CDR1 and CDR2: SGHKS and YYEKEE (reference sequence). The DNA for the CDR3 is TGTGCCAGCAGCTTGTCCAGGGGGAGCTCTGGGGCCAACGTCCTGACTTTC. This sequence encodes CASSLSRGSSGANVLTF.

In this sample, this clonotype turned up many times. The chain uses TRBV29-1 and TRBJ1-2; 7 bases map to TRBD1. Germline-derived CDR1 and CDR2 are SQVTM and ANQGSEA. There are 14 residues in the CDR3. J was trimmed by 5 bases and V by 2 bases; bases with no gene match: 8. In DNA, the CDR3 is TGCAGCGTTGAATCGGGACAGATATTATATGGCTACACCTTC. Protein sequence: CSVESGQILYGYTF.

In this sample, this clonotype turned up many times. The chain is built from TRBV7-9 and TRBJ1-1; D call uncertain. The germline V and J ends were trimmed by 2 bases and 4 bases, with 5 bases remaining between them. CDR1 and CDR2 (germline): SEHNR, FQNEAQ (reference sequence). The CDR3 sequence is 12 residues long. CDR3 DNA: TGTGCCAGCAGCTTATACGGCACTGAAGCTTTCTTT. Protein sequence: CASSLYGTEAFF.

This clonotype has a handful of counts. The J gene is TRBJ1-3, the V gene TRBV7-9; 7 bases fit TRBD1. V shed 1 base, J shed 0 bases, and the junction held 3 bases outside the gene matches. Germline V gives CDR1 SEHNR, CDR2 FQNEAQ (reference sequence). The CDR3 is 16 residues long. The CDR3 nucleotides read TGTGCCAGCAGCTTAGGCTCAGGGGGCTCTGGAAACACCATATATTTT. Translation: CASSLGSGGSGNTIYF. The variable domain in full, completed from reference TRBV7-9 and TRBJ1-3, reads DTGVSQNPRHKITKRGQNVTFRCDPISEHNRLYWYRQTLGQGPEFLTYFQNEAQLEKSRLLSDRFSAERPKGSFSTLEIQRTEQGDSAMYLCASSLGSGGSGNTIYFGEGSWLTVV.

There are many counts of this clonotype. V is TRBV5-5 and J is TRBJ2-1; the D is unclear. Germline lookup yields CDR1 SGHKS and CDR2 YYEKEE (reference sequence). V lost 1 base and J 9 bases, leaving 14 bases between the germline ends. The CDR3 runs 14 residues. The CDR3 nucleotides are TGTGCCAGCAGCTTGTATCAGTTGTGGGGTGAGCAGTTCTTC. Protein product: CASSLYQLWGEQFF. The complete variable domain, with remaining parts taken from reference TRBV5-5 and TRBJ2-1, reads DAGVTQSPTHLIKTRGQQVTLRCSPISGHKSVSWYQQVLGQGPQFIFQYYEKEERGRGNFPDRFSARQFPNYSSELNVNALLLGDSALYLCASSLYQLWGEQFFGPGTRLTVL.

This clonotype was counted ten times or more. The chain has TRBV3-1 and TRBJ2-1; D may be TRBD2 (5 bases). This CDR3 has 14 amino acids. Trimming shortened V by 1 base and J by 16 bases, and 20 bases separated the two germline ends. CDR1 and CDR2 from the germline V gene are LGHDT and YNNKEL (reference sequence). The CDR3: CASSQGSGGQRGFF. The CDR3 DNA reads as TGTGCCAGCAGCCAAGGATCGGGCGGGCAAAGAGGATTCTTC.

This clonotype was counted between two and nine times. The V gene is TRBV6-5, the J gene TRBJ2-7; D ambiguous. V gave up 0 bases and J gave up 0 bases, with 12 bases separating them. The CDR3 runs to 16 residues. Germline V gene sequence: CDR1 MNHEY, CDR2 SVGAGI. CDR3 protein: CASSYSWARSSYEQYF. DNA for the CDR3: TGTGCCAGCAGTTACTCCTGGGCTCGAAGCTCCTACGAGCAGTACTTC.

There are a few counts of this clonotype. CDR3 nucleotides: TGTGCCAGCAGCTGGGGTCCTGGACAGGGTAACTATGGCTACACCTTC. This sequence encodes CASSWGPGQGNYGYTF. The chain recombines TRBV5-4 with TRBJ1-2, with TRBD1 matching 8 bases. V dropped 3 bases and J dropped 1; count of bases not matched to a gene: 8. The CDR3 runs 16 residues. Per the germline V gene, CDR1 is SGHNT and CDR2 is YYREEE (reference sequence).

This clonotype was observed at least ten times. The chain is built from TRBV5-1 and TRBJ1-2; D is undetermined. V was trimmed by 0 bases and J by 4 bases, leaving 10 bases between them. Per the germline V gene, CDR1 is SGHRS and CDR2 is YFSETQ. The CDR3 has 14 residues. The DNA of the CDR3 is TGCGCCAGCAGCTTGGGCTGGGGATTCTATGGCTACACCTTC. This gives the protein CASSLGWGFYGYTF. Supplemented by reference TRBV5-1 and TRBJ1-2, the full variable domain reads KAGVTQTPRYLIKTRGQQVTLSCSPISGHRSVSWYQQTPGQGLQFLFEYFSETQRNKGNFPGRFSGRQFSNSRSEMNVSTLELGDSALYLCASSLGWGFYGYTFGSGTRLTVV.

V usage is TRBV7-2 and J usage is TRBJ2-3; the D call may be TRBD1 or TRBD2 (5 bases each). The germline V gene has CDR1 SGHTA and CDR2 FQGNSA. V lost 1 base, J lost 10 bases, and 12 bases lay in between. This CDR3 has 13 residues. For the CDR3, the DNA is TGTGCCAGCAGCTTAGTAAGTCGGGGCCCGCAGTATTTT. Its protein product is CASSLVSRGPQYF.

This clonotype was seen a few times. The chain links TRBV28 to TRBJ1-6; D gene unclear. V lost 4 bases and J lost 0, with 10 bases in between. The CDR3 length is 16 residues. The germline gives CDR1 MDHEN, CDR2 SYDVKM. The CDR3 is CASSSRLSSYNSPLHF. The CDR3 DNA reads TGTGCCAGCAGTTCCAGACTGAGCTCCTATAATTCACCCCTCCACTTT.

This clonotype was counted ten times or more. The genes are TRBV10-2 and TRBJ2-1; TRBD2 matches 12 bases. This CDR3 has 14 amino acids. Germline CDR1 reads WSHSY; CDR2 reads SAAADI. Losses at the gene ends were 4 bases for V and 6 bases for J; bases not matched to a gene: 1. CDR3 nucleotide sequence: TGCGCCAGCAGTGTGACTAGCGGGAGCAATGAGCAGTTCTTC. Translated: CASSVTSGSNEQFF.

The V gene is TRBV14, the J gene TRBJ2-7, with D unclear. This CDR3 region has 13 residues. V gave up 4 bases and J gave up 7 bases, with 14 bases separating them. Germline V gene sequence: CDR1 SGHDN, CDR2 FVKESK. CDR3 in amino acids: CASSPDRFWEQYF. DNA for the CDR3: TGTGCCAGCAGCCCAGATAGGTTTTGGGAGCAGTACTTC.

The chain uses TRBV10-3 and TRBJ2-1, with D possibly TRBD2 on 6 matching bases. Trimming left V 0 bases short and J 9 bases short, with 15 bases between. Germline CDR1 is ENHRY and CDR2 is SYGVKD. The CDR3 extends over 15 amino acids. CDR3 in amino acids: CAISESTGEGSEQFF. The CDR3 region has the DNA TGTGCCATCAGTGAGTCTACGGGAGAGGGGAGTGAGCAGTTCTTC.

This sequence joins TRBV19 and TRBJ1-5; possible D gene TRBD1, 6 bases. This CDR3 contains 14 residues. The V end lost 3 bases, the J end lost 0 bases, and 6 bases lay between the germline ends. Germline CDR1 is LNHDA and CDR2 is SQIVND (reference sequence). In DNA form, the CDR3 reads TGTGCCAGTAGTATCAGGGGTAGCAATCAGCCCCAGCATTTT. This translates into CASSIRGSNQPQHF.

Ten or more counts support this clonotype. CDR3 protein: CSVEERGGDTQYF. Here the CDR3 DNA reads TGCAGCGTTGAAGAACGAGGGGGAGATACGCAGTATTTT. The V call is TRBV29-1, the J call TRBJ2-3; D may be TRBD1 (6 bases). The germline V gene encodes CDR1 SQVTM and CDR2 ANQGSEA. There are 13 residues in the CDR3. V shed 0 bases and J shed 5 bases, with 9 bases lying between them.

This clonotype is medium-sized in the sample. V and J are TRBV20-1 and TRBJ2-3; perhaps D is TRBD1 or TRBD2 (6 bases each). Germline CDR1 reads DFQATT; CDR2 reads SNEGSKA (reference sequence). The CDR3 loop spans 16 amino acids. The DNA of the CDR3 is TGCAGCCCTCGTGAGGGGGGCCTTACGGGAGCAGATACGCAGTATTTT. This sequence encodes CSPREGGLTGADTQYF.

CDR3 protein: CASSVSGYDTEAFF. The DNA for the CDR3 is TGTGCCAGCAGTGTATCAGGGTACGACACTGAAGCTTTCTTT. The chain couples TRBV6-4 to TRBJ1-1, with D possibly being TRBD1 (5 bases). Deletions cut 4 bases from V and 3 bases from J, with 12 bases between. This CDR3 is 14 amino acids long. The germline V gene has CDR1 MRHNA and CDR2 SNTAGT.

This clonotype was detected a few times. The rearrangement uses TRBV7-2 and TRBJ2-1; 9 bases fit TRBD1. Trimming cost V 1 base and J 13 bases; bases outside gene matches: 5. This CDR3 region has 13 residues. The germline V gene has CDR1 SGHTA and CDR2 FQGNSA. DNA for the CDR3: TGTGCCAGCAGCTTAGGGGTGGACAGGGGTCAGTTCTTC. Its translation is CASSLGVDRGQFF.

This clonotype was seen a few times. The chain combines TRBV28 with TRBJ2-1; tentatively, D is TRBD1 (6 bases). Looked up from germline, CDR1 is MDHEN and CDR2 is SYDVKM. CDR3 size: 14 residues. With 5 bases removed from V and 3 bases from J, the gap between germline ends came to 11 bases. CDR3 region: CASSVSGHYNEQFF. CDR3 bases: TGTGCCAGCAGTGTCTCGGGACACTACAATGAGCAGTTCTTC.

This clonotype was found a few times. The chain is built from TRBV7-2 and TRBJ2-7; weak D call: TRBD2 (5 bases). V was shortened by 3 bases and J by 2 bases, with 11 bases between the two germline ends. CDR3 length equals 14 residues. Germline CDR1 and CDR2: SGHTA and FQGNSA. In nucleotides, the CDR3 is TGTGCCAGCAGCTTTGGAGGCAGGCCCTACGAGCAGTACTTC. Translated: CASSFGGRPYEQYF.

This clonotype was observed a few times. The chain has TRBV7-9 and TRBJ2-2; 10 nucleotides match TRBD1. V was pared by 4 bases and J by 6 bases, with 5 bases of the junction left unmatched. CDR1 SEHNR and CDR2 FQNEAQ come from the germline V gene (reference sequence). This CDR3 is 15 amino acids long. The CDR3 loop is CASSSAGTGAGELFF. CDR3 nucleotides: TGTGCCAGCAGCTCCGCCGGGACAGGGGCCGGGGAGCTGTTTTTT.